This is a list of T cell receptor beta chains from one sample in a study of cytomegalovirus exposure and HLA in healthy donors. Using immunoSEQ multiplex PCR, the repertoire was profiled, and TCRdb retains in-frame clones only, with some absent. Of about 170,000 clones in the sample, more than 60% were seen once. Sequencing was done on a sample of PBMCs. These receptors originate from a human donor in good health. The CDR3 runs from the conserved cysteine through the conserved F or W. Fields, in order: clone size, V gene, J gene, CDR3 protein. Clone size is not always given. Where it is, it says once, few, many or a class for expanded clones.

>.|TRBV4-2|TRBJ2-5
CASSQAEGTGIQETQYF
>.|TRBV19|TRBJ2-3
CASSLTNEAQYF
>.|TRBV6-1|TRBJ1-1
CASSEVYSVDTEAFF
>.|TRBV5-1|TRBJ2-7
CASSLREGALLEQYF
>.|TRBV30|TRBJ1-3
CAWSRQAGNTIYF
>.|TRBV7-2|TRBJ2-7
CASSLLELRGGGGYEQYF
>few|TRBV7-3|TRBJ1-1
CASSQNWNTEAFF
>once|TRBV15|TRBJ1-6
CATSSTGSELGSPLHF
>.|TRBV29-1|TRBJ2-3
CSVAIGGGTDTQYF
>.|TRBV7-6|TRBJ2-2
CASSGRGGARTGELFF
>few|TRBV19|TRBJ2-5
CASSIGTVYQETQYF
>.|TRBV7-7|TRBJ2-1
CASSLAPVAGGPYNEQFF
>.|TRBV6-1|TRBJ1-6
CAGRTGENYNSPLHF
>.|TRBV7-9|TRBJ2-6
CASSFDRSGANVLTF
>.|TRBV10-3|TRBJ1-2
CAISDLDGQGSSYGYTF
>.|TRBV6-5|TRBJ2-7
CASRDGSREAYEQYF
>.|TRBV7-2|TRBJ1-4
CASSLVGRGFTNEKLFF
>.|TRBV6-5|TRBJ2-3
CASSYSLPGSTDTQYF
>.|TRBV19|TRBJ2-3
CASSNSGASTDTQYF
>.|TRBV9|TRBJ1-6
CASSVDGQAQYNSPLHF